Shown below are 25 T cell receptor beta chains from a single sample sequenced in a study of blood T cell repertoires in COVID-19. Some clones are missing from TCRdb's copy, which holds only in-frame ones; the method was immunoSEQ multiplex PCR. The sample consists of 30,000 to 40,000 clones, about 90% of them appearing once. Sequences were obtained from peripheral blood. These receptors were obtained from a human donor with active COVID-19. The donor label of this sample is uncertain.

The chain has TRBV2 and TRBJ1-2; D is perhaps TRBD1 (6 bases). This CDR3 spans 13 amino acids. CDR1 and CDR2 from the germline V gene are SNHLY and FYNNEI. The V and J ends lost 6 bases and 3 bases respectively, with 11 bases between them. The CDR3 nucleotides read TGTGCCAGCAGAGAGGACAGACACTATGGCTACACCTTC. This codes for CASREDRHYGYTF.

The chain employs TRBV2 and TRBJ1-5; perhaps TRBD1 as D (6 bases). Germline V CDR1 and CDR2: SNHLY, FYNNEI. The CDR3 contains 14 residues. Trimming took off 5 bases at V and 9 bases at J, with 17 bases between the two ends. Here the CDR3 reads CASSTGQLQGPQHF. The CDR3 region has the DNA TGTGCCAGCAGTACCGGACAGCTCCAGGGGCCCCAGCATTTT.

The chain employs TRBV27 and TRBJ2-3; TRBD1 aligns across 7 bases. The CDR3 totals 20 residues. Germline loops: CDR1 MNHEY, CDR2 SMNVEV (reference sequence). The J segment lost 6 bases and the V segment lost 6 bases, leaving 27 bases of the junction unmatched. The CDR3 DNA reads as TGTGCCAGCAGCAATACAGGGGTGCTTGGGGATTGGATTGGGAGTGATACGCAGTATTTT. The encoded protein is CASSNTGVLGDWIGSDTQYF.

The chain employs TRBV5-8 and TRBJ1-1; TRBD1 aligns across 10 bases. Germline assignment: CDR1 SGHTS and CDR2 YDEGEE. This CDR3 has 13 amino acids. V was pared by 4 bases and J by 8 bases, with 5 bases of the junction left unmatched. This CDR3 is CASSTGTGEEAFF. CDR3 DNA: TGTGCCAGCAGCACCGGGACAGGGGAAGAAGCTTTCTTT.

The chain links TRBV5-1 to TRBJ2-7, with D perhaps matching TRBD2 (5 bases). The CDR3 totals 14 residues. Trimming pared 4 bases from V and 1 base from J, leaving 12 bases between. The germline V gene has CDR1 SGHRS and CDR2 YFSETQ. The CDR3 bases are TGCGCCAGCAGCCCGGCCTCGGGGTCCTACGAGCAGTACTTC. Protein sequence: CASSPASGSYEQYF. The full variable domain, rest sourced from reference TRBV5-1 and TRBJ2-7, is KAGVTQTPRYLIKTRGQQVTLSCSPISGHRSVSWYQQTPGQGLQFLFEYFSETQRNKGNFPGRFSGRQFSNSRSEMNVSTLELGDSALYLCASSPASGSYEQYFGPGTRLTVT.

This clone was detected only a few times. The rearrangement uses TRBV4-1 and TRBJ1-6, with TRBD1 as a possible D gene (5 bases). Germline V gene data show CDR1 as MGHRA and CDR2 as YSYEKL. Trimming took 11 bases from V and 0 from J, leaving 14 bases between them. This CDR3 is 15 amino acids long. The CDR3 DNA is TGCGCCGGTGGAGGGGACCCCTCCTATAATTCACCCCTCCACTTT. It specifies CAGGGDPSYNSPLHF.

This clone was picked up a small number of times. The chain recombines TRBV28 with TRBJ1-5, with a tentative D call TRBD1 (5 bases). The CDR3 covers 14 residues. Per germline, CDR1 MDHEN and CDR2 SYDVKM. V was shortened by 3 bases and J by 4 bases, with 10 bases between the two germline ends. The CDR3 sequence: CASSLPGGNQPQHF. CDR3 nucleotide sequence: TGTGCCAGCAGTTTGCCGGGGGGGAATCAGCCCCAGCATTTT.

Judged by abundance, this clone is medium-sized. Here the CDR3 DNA reads TGCGCCAGCAGCCCTTCACCAGGGGAACTCACCGGGGAGCTGTTTTTT. Translated, it gives CASSPSPGELTGELFF. The chain couples TRBV5-1 to TRBJ2-2; D might be TRBD1 (6 bases). The length of the CDR3 is 16 residues. The germline V and J ends were trimmed by 4 bases and 4 bases, with 17 bases remaining between them. Germline CDR1 is SGHRS and CDR2 is YFSETQ.

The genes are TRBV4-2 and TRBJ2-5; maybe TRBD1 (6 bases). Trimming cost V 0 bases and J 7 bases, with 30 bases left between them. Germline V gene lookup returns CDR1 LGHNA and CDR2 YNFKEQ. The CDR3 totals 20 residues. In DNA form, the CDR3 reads TGTGCCAGCAGCCAAGAGGAATTAGGGAAGCACAGGGATCCCTTGGGGACCCAGTACTTC. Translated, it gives CASSQEELGKHRDPLGTQYF.

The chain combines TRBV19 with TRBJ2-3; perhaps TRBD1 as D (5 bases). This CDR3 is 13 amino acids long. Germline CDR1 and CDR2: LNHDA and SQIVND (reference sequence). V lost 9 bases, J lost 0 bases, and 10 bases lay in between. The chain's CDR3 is CASSDTSTDTQYF. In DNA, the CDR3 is TGTGCCAGCTCGGACACGAGCACAGATACGCAGTATTTT.

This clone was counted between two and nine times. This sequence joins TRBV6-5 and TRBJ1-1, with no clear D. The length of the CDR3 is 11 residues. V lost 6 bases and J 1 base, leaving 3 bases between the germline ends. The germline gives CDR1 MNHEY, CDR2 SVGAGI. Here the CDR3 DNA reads TGTGCCAGCAGACAGAACACTGAAGCTTTCTTT. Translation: CASRQNTEAFF.

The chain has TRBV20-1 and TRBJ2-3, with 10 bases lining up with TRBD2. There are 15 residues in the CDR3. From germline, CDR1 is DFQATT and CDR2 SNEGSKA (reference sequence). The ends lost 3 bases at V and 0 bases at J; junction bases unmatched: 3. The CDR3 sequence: CSASELAGSTDTQYF. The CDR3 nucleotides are TGCAGTGCTAGTGAACTAGCGGGGAGCACAGATACGCAGTATTTT.

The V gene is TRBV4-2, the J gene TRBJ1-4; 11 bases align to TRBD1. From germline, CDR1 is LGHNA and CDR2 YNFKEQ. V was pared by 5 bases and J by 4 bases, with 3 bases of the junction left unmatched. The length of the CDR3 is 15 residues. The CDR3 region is CASSMGTGGNEKLFF. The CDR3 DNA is TGTGCCAGCAGCATGGGGACAGGGGGTAATGAAAAACTGTTTTTT.

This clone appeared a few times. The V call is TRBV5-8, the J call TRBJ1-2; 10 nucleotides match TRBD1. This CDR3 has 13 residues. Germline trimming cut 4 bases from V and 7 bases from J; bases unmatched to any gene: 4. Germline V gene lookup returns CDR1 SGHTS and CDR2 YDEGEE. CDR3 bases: TGTGCCAGCAGCCGTCGGGACAGGGGTGGCTACACCTTC. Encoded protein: CASSRRDRGGYTF.

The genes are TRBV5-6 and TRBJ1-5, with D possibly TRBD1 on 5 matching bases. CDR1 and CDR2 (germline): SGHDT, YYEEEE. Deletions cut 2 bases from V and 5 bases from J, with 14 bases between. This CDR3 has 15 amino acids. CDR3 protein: CASSLSQGSYQPQHF. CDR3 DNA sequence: TGTGCCAGCAGCTTATCCCAGGGTTCTTATCAGCCCCAGCATTTT.

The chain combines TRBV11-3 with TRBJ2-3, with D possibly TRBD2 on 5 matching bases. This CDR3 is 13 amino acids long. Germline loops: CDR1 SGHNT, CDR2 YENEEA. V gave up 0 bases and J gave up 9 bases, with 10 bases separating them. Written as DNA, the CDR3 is TGTGCCAGCAGCTTAGAGGCGGGCGAGACGCAGTATTTT. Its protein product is CASSLEAGETQYF.

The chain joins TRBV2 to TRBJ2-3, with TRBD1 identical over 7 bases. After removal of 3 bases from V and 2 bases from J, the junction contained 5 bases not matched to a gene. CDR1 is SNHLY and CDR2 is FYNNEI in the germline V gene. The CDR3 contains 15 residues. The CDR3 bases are TGTGCCAGCAGTGAGGGGGACAGCCCCACAGATACGCAGTATTTT. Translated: CASSEGDSPTDTQYF.

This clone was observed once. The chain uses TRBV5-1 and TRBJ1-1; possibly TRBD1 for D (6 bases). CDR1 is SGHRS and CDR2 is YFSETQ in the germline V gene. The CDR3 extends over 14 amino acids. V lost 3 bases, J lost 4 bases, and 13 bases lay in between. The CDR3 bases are TGCGCCAGCAGCTGGGCACAGGGTACCACTGAAGCTTTCTTT. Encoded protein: CASSWAQGTTEAFF.

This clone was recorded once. CDR3 sequence reads: CSASRLAGGKGDEQYF. The CDR3 bases are TGCAGTGCTAGTAGATTAGCGGGGGGAAAAGGGGACGAGCAGTACTTC. The chain recombines TRBV20-1 with TRBJ2-7, with TRBD2 identical over 10 bases. Per germline, CDR1 DFQATT and CDR2 SNEGSKA (reference sequence). Trimming at V came to 3 bases and at J to 5 bases, leaving 13 bases not matched to a gene. The CDR3 extends over 16 amino acids.

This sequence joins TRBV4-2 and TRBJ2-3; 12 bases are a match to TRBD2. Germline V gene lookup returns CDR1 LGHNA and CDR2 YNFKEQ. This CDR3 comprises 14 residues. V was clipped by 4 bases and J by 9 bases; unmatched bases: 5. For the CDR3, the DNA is TGTGCCAGCAGCCTGGCCGGGACTAGCGGGACGCAGTATTTT. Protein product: CASSLAGTSGTQYF.

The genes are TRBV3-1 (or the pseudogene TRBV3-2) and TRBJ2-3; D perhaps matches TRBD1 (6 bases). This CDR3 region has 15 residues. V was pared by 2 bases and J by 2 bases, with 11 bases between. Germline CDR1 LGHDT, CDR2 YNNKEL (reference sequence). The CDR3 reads CASSQLRGTTDTQYF. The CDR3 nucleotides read TGTGCCAGCAGCCAACTCAGGGGCACCACAGATACGCAGTATTTT.

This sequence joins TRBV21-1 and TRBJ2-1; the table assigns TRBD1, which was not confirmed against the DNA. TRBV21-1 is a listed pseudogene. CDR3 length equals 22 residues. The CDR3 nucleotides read TGTGCCAGCAGCAAAAGGACAGGGACCCCGCAAGAAGTGTCGAGGGGTAGCAATGAGCAGTTCTTC. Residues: CASSKRTGTPQEVSRGSNEQFF.

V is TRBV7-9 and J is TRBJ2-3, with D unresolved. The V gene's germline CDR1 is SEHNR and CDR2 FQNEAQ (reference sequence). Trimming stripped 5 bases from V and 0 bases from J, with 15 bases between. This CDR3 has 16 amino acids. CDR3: CASSRKITGSTDTQYF. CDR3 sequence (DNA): TGTGCCAGCAGCCGTAAGATAACCGGTAGCACAGATACGCAGTATTTT.

This chain's CDR3 is CSVVRMGQFNYGYTF. Here the CDR3 DNA reads TGCAGCGTTGTGCGAATGGGACAATTTAACTATGGCTACACCTTC. J is TRBJ1-2 and V is TRBV29-1, with D maybe TRBD1 (6 bases). V was pared by 4 bases and J by 1 base, with 16 bases between. Germline V gene sequence: CDR1 SQVTM, CDR2 ANQGSEA. This CDR3 has 15 amino acids.

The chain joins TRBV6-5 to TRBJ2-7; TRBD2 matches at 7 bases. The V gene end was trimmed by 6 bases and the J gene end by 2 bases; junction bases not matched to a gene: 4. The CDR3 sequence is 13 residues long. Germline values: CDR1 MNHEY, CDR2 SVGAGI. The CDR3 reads CASSGGGTYEQYF. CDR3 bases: TGTGCCAGCAGCGGCGGGGGTACCTACGAGCAGTACTTC.